A single sample is the source of the 20 T cell receptor beta chains below, sequenced in a study of shared clonotypes between healthy human individuals. Some clones are missing from TCRdb's copy, which holds only in-frame ones; the method was immunoSEQ multiplex PCR. The data contain more than 400,000 clones, more than 75% of them seen just once; the ten biggest clones take up around 12%. Source material: PBMCs. These receptor sequences come from a woman aged 40 to 55 in good health. Some clones in this sample may be carry-over from other donors' samples.

There are a few counts of this clone. The V gene is TRBV30, the J gene TRBJ1-2, with D possibly matching TRBD1 (5 bases). The CDR3 runs 15 residues. From germline, CDR1 is GTSNPN and CDR2 SVGIG (reference sequence). V shed 0 bases and J shed 4 bases, with 15 bases lying between them. The CDR3 DNA follows: TGTGCCTGGAGTGTACCGGGGCGGTCGGCCTATGGCTACACCTTC. Translating it yields CAWSVPGRSAYGYTF. Combining the CDR3 with reference TRBV30 and TRBJ1-2 gives the whole variable domain SQTIHQWPATLVQPVGSPLSLECTVEGTSNPNLYWYRQAAGRGLQLLFYSVGIGQISSEVPQNLSASRPQDRQFILSSKKLLLSDSGFYLCAWSVPGRSAYGYTFGSGTRLTVV.

This clone was observed once. The chain links TRBV18 to TRBJ2-5, with 9 bases that match TRBD1. CDR1 is KGHSH and CDR2 is LQKENI in the germline V gene. The CDR3 contains 14 residues. V shed 4 bases, J shed 1 base, and the junction held 1 base outside the gene matches. The CDR3 here is CASSRDRVQETQYF. The CDR3 DNA reads TGTGCCAGCTCACGGGACAGGGTCCAAGAGACCCAGTACTTC. The full variable domain, rest sourced from reference TRBV18 and TRBJ2-5, is NAGVMQNPRHLVRRRGQEARLRCSPMKGHSHVYWYRQLPEEGLKFMVYLQKENIIDESGMPKERFSAEFPKEGPSILRIQQVVRGDSAAYFCASSRDRVQETQYFGPGTRLLVL.

This sequence joins TRBV30 and TRBJ2-3; 7 bases are a match to TRBD2. With V trimmed by 0 bases and J by 1 base, 10 bases remained unmatched. The CDR3 covers 17 residues. Germline V gene data show CDR1 as GTSNPN and CDR2 as SVGIG (reference sequence). The CDR3: CAWSVGAGSLGTDTQYF. The CDR3 DNA sequence: TGTGCCTGGAGTGTTGGAGCGGGATCCCTGGGCACAGATACGCAGTATTTT.

Concerning this clone itself: This sample includes further DNA sequences coding for the same CDR3. The chain links TRBV9 to TRBJ1-3; a possible D gene is TRBD1 (6 bases). The CDR3 spans 15 residues. Germline CDR1 SGDLS, CDR2 YYNGEE. V shed 2 bases and J shed 1 base, with 10 bases lying between them. CDR3 region: CASSVGQTSGNTIYF. CDR3 nucleotide sequence: TGTGCCAGCAGCGTGGGACAAACGTCTGGAAACACCATATATTTT.

The chain combines TRBV2 with TRBJ1-5; D ambiguous. This CDR3 comprises 13 residues. Germline CDR1 and CDR2: SNHLY and FYNNEI. V lost 1 base, J lost 3 bases, and 4 bases lay in between. DNA for the CDR3: TGTGCCAGCAGTGAAGAGATCAATCAGCCCCAGCATTTT. Translated: CASSEEINQPQHF.

The rearrangement joins TRBV7-2 to TRBJ1-2; D ambiguous. Trimming removed 0 bases at V and 7 bases at J, with 12 bases between. The V gene's germline CDR1 is SGHTA and CDR2 FQGNSA. CDR3 length: 14 residues. The CDR3 nucleotides read TGTGCCAGCAGCTTAGCAGGCAAGACGAGTGGCTACACCTTC. It yields the protein CASSLAGKTSGYTF.

The DNA of the CDR3 is TGTGCCAGCAGCTCTCGGGCAGGGGGGGTGGAAAAACTGTTTTTT. Translating it yields CASSSRAGGVEKLFF. The J gene is TRBJ1-4, the V gene TRBV11-2; TRBD1 aligns across 7 bases. The CDR3 is 15 amino acids. V lost 4 bases to trimming and J lost 8 bases; unmatched junction nucleotides: 10. The germline gives CDR1 SGHAT, CDR2 FQNNGV.

The chain uses TRBV5-1 and TRBJ2-3; D is possibly TRBD2 (6 bases). V lost 0 bases and J lost 0, with 11 bases in between. The CDR3 is made up of 16 amino acids. Germline CDR1 is SGHRS and CDR2 is YFSETQ. The CDR3 bases are TGCGCCAGCAGCTTGGCCCTAGCGCCTAGCACAGATACGCAGTATTTT. This translates into CASSLALAPSTDTQYF.

The chain couples TRBV30 to TRBJ2-2; D is perhaps TRBD1 or TRBD2 (6 bases each). The germline V gene encodes CDR1 GTSNPN and CDR2 SVGIG (reference sequence). This CDR3 is 15 amino acids long. The V and J ends lost 3 bases and 3 bases respectively, with 14 bases between them. The CDR3 nucleotides read TGTGCCTGGAGGTTCCCGGGGGCGGACACCGGGGAGCTGTTTTTT. This translates into CAWRFPGADTGELFF. Full variable domain (rest looked up from reference TRBV30 and TRBJ2-2): SQTIHQWPATLVQPVGSPLSLECTVEGTSNPNLYWYRQAAGRGLQLLFYSVGIGQISSEVPQNLSASRPQDRQFILSSKKLLLSDSGFYLCAWRFPGADTGELFFGEGSRLTVL.

The rearrangement uses TRBV9 and TRBJ2-5, with 9 bases identical to TRBD1. CDR1 is SGDLS and CDR2 is YYNGEE in the germline V gene. The CDR3 runs to 16 residues. The trim removed 0 bases at V and 2 bases at J, leaving 5 bases unmatched. CDR3 DNA: TGTGCCAGCAGCGTAGGAGGGACAGGGCCACAAGAGACCCAGTACTTC. The encoded protein is CASSVGGTGPQETQYF. The full variable domain, rest sourced from reference TRBV9 and TRBJ2-5, is DSGVTQTPKHLITATGQRVTLRCSPRSGDLSVYWYQQSLDQGLQFLIQYYNGEERAKGNILERFSAQQFPDLHSELNLSSLELGDSALYFCASSVGGTGPQETQYFGPGTRLLVL.

This clone has only a few counts. This chain joins TRBV4-1 and TRBJ2-1; possible D gene TRBD1, 6 bases. CDR1 and CDR2 from the germline V gene are MGHRA and YSYEKL. The CDR3 contains 15 residues. The V gene lost 4 bases and the J gene lost 8 bases, with 18 bases spanning the gap. CDR3 nucleotide sequence: TGCGCCAGCAGCCGGGTCGACAGGCCTGACTATGAGCAGTTCTTC. This encodes CASSRVDRPDYEQFF.

The rearrangement joins TRBV11-2 to TRBJ2-3, with D possibly being TRBD1 (6 bases). Per the germline V gene, CDR1 is SGHAT and CDR2 is FQNNGV. CDR3 size: 13 residues. Trimming left V 8 bases short and J 2 bases short, with 11 bases between. CDR3 sequence reads: CASRTGPTDTQYF. The CDR3 region has the DNA TGTGCCAGCCGTACAGGGCCCACAGATACGCAGTATTTT.

V usage is TRBV5-1 and J usage is TRBJ1-5; tentatively, D is TRBD1 (6 bases). The germline gives CDR1 SGHRS, CDR2 YFSETQ. V was pared by 4 bases and J by 3 bases, with 14 bases between. The length of the CDR3 is 15 residues. In DNA, the CDR3 is TGCGCCAGCAGCCTCTCCGCAGGGGCCAATCAGCCCCAGCATTTT. Translated: CASSLSAGANQPQHF.

The chain has TRBV5-1 and TRBJ2-7, with 7 bases lining up with TRBD1. Germline V gives CDR1 SGHRS, CDR2 YFSETQ. V was pared by 0 bases and J by 2 bases, with 2 bases of the junction left unmatched. This CDR3 is 14 amino acids long. The CDR3: CASSLGGTAYEQYF. The CDR3 region has the DNA TGCGCCAGCAGCTTGGGAGGGACAGCCTACGAGCAGTACTTC.

This clone was seen a few times. The J gene is TRBJ2-5, the V gene TRBV5-6; 7 bases are shared with TRBD2. Per the germline V gene, CDR1 is SGHDT and CDR2 is YYEEEE. V trimming: 6 bases; J trimming: 1 base; junction bases outside the gene matches: 9. The CDR3 spans 15 residues. The CDR3 sequence: CASTLRTRSQETQYF. In DNA, the CDR3 is TGTGCCAGCACCCTCCGGACTAGGAGCCAAGAGACCCAGTACTTC.

Comments on this clone: One base separates it from a far larger clone, so it is likely a read error. This rearrangement joins TRBV4-1 to TRBJ2-7; tentative D call: TRBD2 (5 bases). This CDR3 comprises 15 residues. Germline values: CDR1 MGHRA, CDR2 YSYEKL. V was shortened by 5 bases and J by 3 bases, with 17 bases between the two germline ends. This CDR3 reads CASSKAAVGGYEQYF. Written as DNA, the CDR3 is TGCGCCAGCAGCAAAGCGGCCGTAGGCGGCTACGAGCAGTACTTC.

The chain is built from TRBV7-2 and TRBJ2-7; tentative D call: TRBD1 (6 bases). Germline V gene data show CDR1 as SGHTA and CDR2 as FQGNSA. The CDR3 length is 14 residues. Between the trimmed V and J ends, which lost 5 bases and 2 bases, there was a span of 13 bases. CDR3 sequence reads: CASSPRRTAYEQYF. CDR3 DNA: TGTGCCAGCAGCCCGCGACGGACAGCCTACGAGCAGTACTTC.

The chain combines TRBV29-1 with TRBJ2-5, with D unresolved. The CDR3 loop spans 13 amino acids. Germline V gene sequence: CDR1 SQVTM, CDR2 ANQGSEA. Deletions cut 4 bases from V and 5 bases from J, with 14 bases between. CDR3 loop: CSVVTDNGETQYF. CDR3 DNA sequence: TGCAGCGTTGTGACGGATAACGGGGAGACCCAGTACTTC.

The gene calls are TRBV7-7 and TRBJ2-5; maybe TRBD2 (6 bases). Germline values: CDR1 SSHAT, CDR2 FNYEAQ (reference sequence). Trimming stripped 1 base from V and 5 bases from J, with 17 bases between. The CDR3 spans 16 residues. This CDR3 reads CASSLGGGTPRETQYF. The CDR3 region has the DNA TGTGCCAGCAGCTTAGGGGGTGGGACTCCGAGGGAGACCCAGTACTTC.

The genes are TRBV9 and TRBJ2-7, with D possibly being TRBD1 or TRBD2 (6 bases each). From germline, CDR1 is SGDLS and CDR2 YYNGEE. This CDR3 has 14 amino acids. With 4 bases removed from V and 2 bases from J, the gap between germline ends came to 13 bases. The CDR3 loop is CASSLGGGTYEQYF. The CDR3, as DNA: TGTGCCAGCAGCCTTGGAGGGGGTACCTACGAGCAGTACTTC.